The next 6 T cell receptor beta chains were all read from a single sample in a study of shared clonotypes between healthy human individuals. Assay used: immunoSEQ multiplex PCR; TCRdb lists only in-frame clones, some missing. The data contain roughly 2 million clones, 90% to 97% of them singletons. Sequenced: naive CD4+ T cells sorted from blood. Described subset: CD45RA+ positively selected. The receptors stem from a man younger than 30 in good health.

The rearrangement links TRBV5-6 to TRBJ1-4, with 9 bases matching TRBD1. V was pared by 6 bases and J by 4 bases, with 4 bases of the junction left unmatched. The CDR3 spans 14 residues. Germline CDR1 is SGHDT and CDR2 is YYEEEE. DNA for the CDR3: TGTGCCAGCACCGCGGACAGGGGTAATGAAAAACTGTTTTTT. It codes for CASTADRGNEKLFF.

The chain carries TRBV11-2 and TRBJ2-7; D uncertain. The CDR3 is 12 residues long. The V end was cut by 2 bases, the J end by 7 bases, with 9 bases between. CDR1 and CDR2 (germline): SGHAT, FQNNGV. CDR3 in amino acids: CASSLLRNEQYF. For the CDR3, the DNA is TGTGCCAGCAGCTTACTTCGAAATGAGCAGTACTTC.

This clone was observed a few times. Other DNA variants within this sample encode the same CDR3. V is TRBV30 and J is TRBJ2-7; D unclear. Germline-derived CDR1 and CDR2 are GTSNPN and SVGIG (reference sequence). Trimming removed 0 bases from V and 2 bases from J, with 5 bases in between. CDR3 size: 12 residues. In nucleotides, the CDR3 is TGTGCCTGGAGTGTAAGGGCCTACGAGCAGTACTTC. It encodes CAWSVRAYEQYF.

The chain is built from TRBV28 and TRBJ1-6; D unresolved. The ends were cut back, 2 bases at V and 5 bases at J, with 7 bases in the middle. The CDR3 is 14 amino acids. Germline V gene lookup returns CDR1 MDHEN and CDR2 SYDVKM. CDR3 loop: CASSLRGNNSPLHF. For the CDR3, the DNA is TGTGCCAGCAGTTTACGAGGAAATAATTCACCCCTCCACTTT.

This chain uses TRBV18 with TRBJ1-1; 9 nucleotides align to TRBD1. This CDR3 is built from 16 residues. Germline V lookup: CDR1 KGHSH, CDR2 LQKENI. Trimming removed 0 bases from V and 6 bases from J; junction bases left unmatched: 8. The CDR3 bases are TGTGCCAGCTCACCACCGGGCGGGACAGGGAGAGCTGAAGCTTTCTTT. It encodes CASSPPGGTGRAEAFF.

The chain recombines TRBV6-1 with TRBJ1-4; D ambiguous. This CDR3 has 14 residues. Looked up from germline, CDR1 is MNHNS and CDR2 is SASEGT. Trimming shortened V by 3 bases and J by 0 bases, and 5 bases separated the two germline ends. The CDR3, as DNA: TGTGCCAGCAGTGACCTCTCAACTAATGAAAAACTGTTTTTT. Protein product: CASSDLSTNEKLFF.